Each of the 21 T cell receptor beta chains below was sequenced from the same sample in a study of T cell responses to AZD1222 COVID-19 vaccine. The repertoire was sequenced with immunoSEQ multiplex PCR; TCRdb's copy has only in-frame clones and lacks some. The sample lists about 110,000 clones, roughly 88% occurring once. The material was peripheral blood, obtained on day 0 of AZD1222 vaccination. The receptors here all came from an adult in good health.

The rearrangement joins TRBV27 to TRBJ1-1; D is unclear. The CDR3 length is 14 residues. The germline V gene has CDR1 MNHEY and CDR2 SMNVEV (reference sequence). Trimming took 5 bases from V and 7 from J, leaving 17 bases between them. CDR3 loop: CASSHRTPGGEAFF. CDR3 in DNA: TGTGCCAGCAGTCATAGGACCCCCGGAGGTGAAGCTTTCTTT.

This clone has more than one count but fewer than ten. The V gene is TRBV4-1, the J gene TRBJ2-1; TRBD2 agrees at 8 bases. The V gene's germline CDR1 is MGHRA and CDR2 YSYEKL. This CDR3 spans 15 amino acids. The junction had 2 bases not matched to a gene; V was cut back by 4 bases and J by 0 bases. The CDR3 nucleotides are TGCGCCAGCAGCCCCGGGGGGGCCTCCTACAATGAGCAGTTCTTC. This translates into CASSPGGASYNEQFF.

This chain connects TRBV10-3 to TRBJ2-3; D is unresolved. From germline, CDR1 is ENHRY and CDR2 SYGVKD. The V end lost 6 bases, the J end lost 4 bases, and 8 bases lay between the germline ends. The CDR3 runs to 12 residues. CDR3 amino acids: CAIRGLADTQYF. In nucleotides, the CDR3 is TGTGCCATCAGAGGATTGGCAGATACGCAGTATTTT.

This clone was recorded only once. V gene TRBV11-3 combines with J gene TRBJ2-3, with no clear D. V was cut by 0 bases and J by 2 bases, with 12 bases left in between. The germline gives CDR1 SGHNT, CDR2 YENEEA. CDR3 length: 16 amino acids. The CDR3 bases are TGTGCCAGCAGCTTAGATCTCCGGGCCGACACAGATACGCAGTATTTT. This encodes CASSLDLRADTDTQYF.

This chain uses TRBV6-5 with TRBJ2-1; 11 nucleotides align to TRBD2. The J segment lost 5 bases and the V segment lost 2 bases, leaving 5 bases of the junction unmatched. The germline V gene has CDR1 MNHEY and CDR2 SVGAGI. The CDR3 is 16 residues long. CDR3 sequence: CASSYPLAGVNNEQFF. For the CDR3, the DNA is TGTGCCAGCAGTTACCCACTAGCGGGAGTAAACAATGAGCAGTTCTTC.

This clone was detected a few times. The rearrangement links TRBV15 to TRBJ1-1; 8 bases match TRBD1. V lost 2 bases and J lost 3; bases outside the gene matches: 5. CDR3 length: 15 amino acids. Germline assignment: CDR1 LNHNV and CDR2 YYDKDF (reference sequence). The CDR3 DNA reads TGTGCCACCAGCAGAACAGGGGGGTCGTACACTGAAGCTTTCTTT. Amino acids: CATSRTGGSYTEAFF.

DNA of the CDR3: TGCGCCAGCAGCTTTAGTAGCGGGGGCTTGGAGCAGTACTTC. Translation: CASSFSSGGLEQYF. The chain recombines TRBV5-1 with TRBJ2-7; TRBD2 agrees at 9 bases. Germline V gives CDR1 SGHRS, CDR2 YFSETQ. The length of the CDR3 is 14 residues. V lost 2 bases and J lost 7; bases outside the gene matches: 7.

This clone was seen a few times. This sequence joins TRBV9 and TRBJ1-1, with TRBD1 as a possible D gene (5 bases). V was clipped by 4 bases and J by 1 base, with 17 bases between them. CDR1 and CDR2 from the germline V gene are SGDLS and YYNGEE. The CDR3 sequence is 16 residues long. This CDR3 is CASSRRWGMGNTEAFF. The CDR3 DNA reads as TGTGCCAGCAGCCGTAGGTGGGGGATGGGGAACACTGAAGCTTTCTTT. Using reference TRBV9 and TRBJ1-1 for the parts outside the CDR3, the full variable domain is DSGVTQTPKHLITATGQRVTLRCSPRSGDLSVYWYQQSLDQGLQFLIQYYNGEERAKGNILERFSAQQFPDLHSELNLSSLELGDSALYFCASSRRWGMGNTEAFFGQGTRLTVV.

The V and J genes are TRBV30 and TRBJ2-5; TRBD2 is a possible D gene (5 bases). The V gene's germline CDR1 is GTSNPN and CDR2 SVGIG (reference sequence). The V end lost 0 bases, the J end lost 4 bases, and 6 bases lay between the germline ends. This CDR3 spans 12 amino acids. The chain's CDR3 is CAWSVAGETQYF. For the CDR3, the DNA is TGTGCCTGGAGTGTTGCGGGAGAGACCCAGTACTTC.

V and J are TRBV5-1 and TRBJ2-1, with D tentatively TRBD2 (5 bases). Germline V gene sequence: CDR1 SGHRS, CDR2 YFSETQ. This CDR3 is 15 amino acids long. Trimming left V 7 bases short and J 1 base short, with 15 bases between. This CDR3 reads CASAIAGESYNEQFF. The CDR3 DNA sequence: TGCGCCAGCGCAATCGCCGGGGAATCCTACAATGAGCAGTTCTTC.

The chain employs TRBV19 and TRBJ1-1, with TRBD1 matching over 9 bases. Losses at the gene ends were 3 bases for V and 6 bases for J; bases not matched to a gene: 8. Germline CDR1 is LNHDA and CDR2 is SQIVND (reference sequence). The CDR3 spans 15 residues. This CDR3 reads CASSITGGAAPEAFF. CDR3 sequence (DNA): TGTGCCAGTAGTATCACAGGGGGCGCGGCCCCTGAAGCTTTCTTT.

This chain's CDR3 is CASSLWRTGELFF. In nucleotides, the CDR3 is TGTGCCAGCAGTTTATGGAGGACCGGGGAGCTGTTTTTT. The V call is TRBV27, the J call TRBJ2-2, with TRBD2 as a possible D gene (5 bases). This CDR3 has 13 amino acids. V lost 1 base and J 5 bases, leaving 5 bases between the germline ends. Germline CDR1 is MNHEY and CDR2 is SMNVEV (reference sequence).

The chain employs TRBV7-2 and TRBJ1-2; D possibly corresponds to TRBD1 (5 bases). The CDR3 contains 15 residues. With 7 bases removed from V and 8 bases from J, the gap between germline ends came to 23 bases. CDR1 and CDR2 (germline): SGHTA, FQGNSA. In nucleotides, the CDR3 is TGTGCCAGCAACAACCTTCCTTTACTGGGGGACGGCTACACCTTC. Translation: CASNNLPLLGDGYTF.

This clone was detected a few times. V and J are TRBV9 and TRBJ2-1; 7 bases align to TRBD2. CDR3 size: 14 residues. Losses at the gene ends were 4 bases for V and 12 bases for J; bases not matched to a gene: 13. The V gene's germline CDR1 is SGDLS and CDR2 YYNGEE. This CDR3 is CASSPGLGVDWQFF. As DNA, the CDR3 is TGTGCCAGCAGCCCCGGACTAGGAGTGGATTGGCAGTTCTTC.

The chain recombines TRBV6-6 with TRBJ1-1; D ambiguous. V was clipped by 5 bases and J by 1 base, with 11 bases between them. Germline CDR1 is MNHNY and CDR2 is SVGAGI (reference sequence). The CDR3 sequence is 14 residues long. The CDR3 bases are TGTGCCAGCAGTCACAACTTAAAGAACACTGAAGCTTTCTTT. Translating it yields CASSHNLKNTEAFF.

V gene TRBV7-3 combines with J gene TRBJ2-5, with no clear D. V was pared by 3 bases and J by 5 bases, with 10 bases between. Germline V CDR1 and CDR2: SGHTA, FQGTGA. The CDR3 covers 13 residues. The CDR3 protein is CASSLGRRETQYF. In DNA, the CDR3 is TGTGCCAGCAGCTTGGGTAGGCGCGAGACCCAGTACTTC.

The rearrangement joins TRBV18 to TRBJ1-5, with a possible D match to TRBD1 (6 bases). Trimming shortened V by 5 bases and J by 1 base, and 12 bases separated the two germline ends. Per the germline V gene, CDR1 is KGHSH and CDR2 is LQKENI. There are 15 residues in the CDR3. CDR3 in amino acids: CASSEQGASNQPQHF. CDR3 coding DNA: TGTGCCAGCTCAGAACAGGGAGCCAGCAATCAGCCCCAGCATTTT.

The chain recombines TRBV3-1 (or the pseudogene TRBV3-2) with TRBJ2-1; 7 positions agree with TRBD2. Trimming cost V 11 bases and J 7 bases; bases outside gene matches: 8. The CDR3 is made up of 12 amino acids. Germline CDR1 is LGHDT and CDR2 is YNNKEL (reference sequence). The CDR3 is CAASGAGNEQFF. In nucleotides, the CDR3 is TGTGCCGCCTCGGGAGCGGGGAATGAGCAGTTCTTC.

The CDR3 protein is CASSTQGARGYEQYF. CDR3 sequence (DNA): TGTGCCAGTAGTACCCAGGGGGCGCGGGGCTACGAGCAGTACTTC. The V call is TRBV19, the J call TRBJ2-7, with TRBD1 matching over 8 bases. The length of the CDR3 is 15 residues. Germline V gene data show CDR1 as LNHDA and CDR2 as SQIVND (reference sequence). Unmatched junction bases numbered 8, after V lost 4 bases and J lost 3 bases.

This chain connects TRBV27 to TRBJ1-1, with TRBD1 as a possible D gene (6 bases). V was shortened by 3 bases and J by 3 bases, with 14 bases between the two germline ends. Per the germline V gene, CDR1 is MNHEY and CDR2 is SMNVEV (reference sequence). The CDR3 sequence is 15 residues long. The CDR3 DNA follows: TGTGCCAGCAGTTTTTTCGGGACATCGGACACTGAAGCTTTCTTT. Protein sequence: CASSFFGTSDTEAFF.

The V and J genes are TRBV7-3 and TRBJ2-7; maybe TRBD1 (6 bases). The germline CDR1 and CDR2 sequences are SGHTA and FQGTGA. Trimming removed 5 bases from V and 1 base from J, with 9 bases in between. This CDR3 spans 13 amino acids. Written as DNA, the CDR3 is TGTGCCAGCAGCCCCAGGGGTTCCTACGAGCAGTACGTC. It translates to CASSPRGSYEQYV.